These 14 T cell receptor beta chains originate from one sample sequenced in a study of blood T cell repertoires in COVID-19 (dated by TCRdb to between 2020 and 2021). Libraries were constructed by the immunoSEQ multiplex PCR assay. TCRdb limited this immuneACCESS table to in-frame rearrangements with V and J called. A share of clones is missing; checked studies link under half to unresolved V genes, and the rest is unexplained. This sample gives tens of thousands of clones in total; around 90% of them show up just once. Roughly 21% of the sample comes from the top ten. The specimen sequenced was peripheral blood. All receptors derive from a man between 50 and 59 years old with active COVID-19.

This clone was observed once. The J gene is TRBJ2-5, the V gene TRBV28; maybe TRBD2 (6 bases). V lost 3 bases and J 5 bases, leaving 13 bases between the germline ends. The germline V gene has CDR1 MDHEN and CDR2 SYDVKM. The CDR3 loop spans 14 amino acids. CDR3 coding DNA: TGTGCCAGCAGTTTCCTGGGACTGAGCGAGACCCAGTACTTC. Encoded protein: CASSFLGLSETQYF.

In this sample, this clone turned up a few times. The V call is TRBV27, the J call TRBJ1-1; D unclear. The CDR3 sequence is 13 residues long. Germline lookup yields CDR1 MNHEY and CDR2 SMNVEV (reference sequence). Trimming cost V 6 bases and J 6 bases, with 14 bases left between them. The CDR3 sequence is CASRDTGGAEAFF. The CDR3 bases are TGTGCCAGCAGAGATACGGGTGGCGCTGAAGCTTTCTTT.

J is TRBJ2-3 and V is TRBV19, with 8 bases matching TRBD2. This CDR3 has 15 residues. CDR1 and CDR2 (germline): LNHDA, SQIVND (reference sequence). V gave up 4 bases and J gave up 6 bases; unmatched junction bases: 9. The CDR3 here is CASSNLAGSRDTQYF. As DNA, the CDR3 is TGTGCCAGTAGTAACCTAGCGGGTTCGAGGGATACGCAGTATTTT.

The rearrangement uses TRBV19 and TRBJ2-7; weak D call: TRBD2 (5 bases). V was clipped by 4 bases and J by 0 bases, with 22 bases between them. Germline V CDR1 and CDR2: LNHDA, SQIVND (reference sequence). The CDR3 spans 18 residues. The CDR3 DNA follows: TGTGCCAGTAGTACTCACTCTCTTTTAGCGCCGGTCTCCTACGAGCAGTACTTC. Its protein product is CASSTHSLLAPVSYEQYF.

The V and J genes are TRBV7-9 and TRBJ2-7, with D uncertain. Germline-derived CDR1 and CDR2 are SEHNR and FQNEAQ (reference sequence). Trimming took off 1 base at V and 6 bases at J, with 7 bases between the two ends. CDR3 length equals 12 residues. The CDR3 nucleotides read TGTGCCAGCAGCTTAGGGAGTACCGAGCAGTACTTC. Translation: CASSLGSTEQYF.

CDR3 in DNA: TGTGCCAGCAGCACCGGACAGGGTTTACAGACCCAGTACTTC. Translating gives CASSTGQGLQTQYF. The chain uses TRBV9 and TRBJ2-5; 8 bases match TRBD1. J was trimmed by 6 bases and V by 4 bases; bases with no gene match: 8. Germline assignment: CDR1 SGDLS and CDR2 YYNGEE. The length of the CDR3 is 14 residues.

The chain recombines TRBV13 with TRBJ2-3; D may be TRBD2 (6 bases). Germline V gene lookup returns CDR1 PRHDT and CDR2 FYEKMQ (reference sequence). The CDR3 extends over 16 amino acids. V lost 4 bases, J lost 0 bases, and 14 bases lay in between. The CDR3 spells CASSSRGGTSTDTQYF. The CDR3 DNA reads TGTGCCAGCAGCTCACGAGGCGGGACTAGCACAGATACGCAGTATTTT.

The chain joins TRBV18 to TRBJ2-1, with D perhaps matching TRBD1 (5 bases). The length of the CDR3 is 15 residues. V was clipped by 3 bases and J by 2 bases, with 11 bases between them. CDR1 and CDR2 (germline): KGHSH, LQKENI. The CDR3 sequence: CASSPSGSTYNEQFF. CDR3 nucleotide sequence: TGTGCCAGCTCACCGTCAGGGTCCACCTACAATGAGCAGTTCTTC.

The V call is TRBV6-5, the J call TRBJ2-7; 9 positions match TRBD2. This CDR3 spans 14 amino acids. J gave up 3 bases and V 6 bases, and 6 bases lay outside the gene matches. Per the germline V gene, CDR1 is MNHEY and CDR2 is SVGAGI. CDR3 loop: CASSRAGGNYEQYF. In nucleotides, the CDR3 is TGTGCCAGCAGCCGAGCGGGAGGAAACTACGAGCAGTACTTC.

V gene TRBV30 combines with J gene TRBJ2-2, with 9 nucleotides matching TRBD2. The V segment lost 2 bases and the J segment 5 bases; nucleotides outside the gene matches: 6. The germline CDR1 and CDR2 sequences are GTSNPN and SVGIG (reference sequence). The CDR3 runs 15 residues. The CDR3 spells CAWSRAGGRTGELFF. The CDR3 DNA follows: TGTGCCTGGAGTCGAGCGGGAGGAAGGACCGGGGAGCTGTTTTTT.

CDR3 residues: CASSRGENQPQHF. The CDR3 DNA reads TGTGCCAGCTCAAGAGGAGAAAATCAGCCCCAGCATTTT. The chain couples TRBV18 to TRBJ1-5, with D unclear. The CDR3 is 13 residues long. V was trimmed by 5 bases and J by 4 bases, leaving 9 bases between them. Germline loops: CDR1 KGHSH, CDR2 LQKENI.

This chain connects TRBV27 to TRBJ2-7, with D possibly being TRBD2 (6 bases). The CDR3 runs to 14 residues. CDR1 is MNHEY and CDR2 is SMNVEV in the germline V gene (reference sequence). The V and J ends lost 6 bases and 2 bases respectively, with 14 bases between them. The chain's CDR3 is CASSNMEGPYEQYF. The CDR3 DNA is TGTGCCAGCAGCAACATGGAGGGCCCCTACGAGCAGTACTTC.

This chain uses TRBV7-2 with TRBJ1-1, with TRBD1 matching 7 bases. This CDR3 region has 14 residues. V lost 2 bases, J lost 6 bases, and 6 bases stayed unmatched. The germline gives CDR1 SGHTA, CDR2 FQGNSA. The CDR3 loop is CASSLKQGEAEAFF. Here the CDR3 DNA reads TGTGCCAGCAGCTTAAAGCAGGGGGAAGCTGAAGCTTTCTTT.

The rearrangement links TRBV18 to TRBJ1-3, with a tentative D call TRBD1 (5 bases). CDR1 and CDR2 from the germline V gene are KGHSH and LQKENI. CDR3 length: 15 amino acids. V lost 3 bases and J 0 bases, leaving 9 bases between the germline ends. The CDR3, as DNA: TGTGCCAGCTCACCGACAGCCTCCTCTGGAAACACCATATATTTT. Translation gives CASSPTASSGNTIYF.